This T cell receptor beta chain emerged from a study of identical twins. General study points: There were fewer insertions in abundant cord blood beta clonotypes, but memory repertoires showed no such pattern. Not following the same donors, the study drew its conclusions from cross-sectional statistical analysis. Out-of-frame alpha sequences common to twins exhibited an excess of low generation probability.

Regarding this clonotype: Antigen unknown.

Template switching added a universal primer site, and cDNA bore unique molecular identifiers. TCRdb re-called the 5' RACE reads through MiXCR, storing one row per CDR3 protein. Of around 670,000 distinct CDR3 sequences detected, 5.5% to 7.5% appear once; the ten largest clones hold around 2%. The CDR3 is 15 amino acids. Germline V CDR1 and CDR2: SGHTA, FQGNSA. V was shortened by 1 base and J by 8 bases, with 17 bases between the two germline ends. The J gene is TRBJ1-2, the V gene TRBV7-2; maybe TRBD1 (5 bases). Sequenced: naive T cells sorted from blood. This sequence originates from a man aged 18 to 35 in good health. Here the CDR3 reads CASSLERLGGYGYTF. As DNA, the CDR3 is TGTGCCAGCAGCTTAGAGCGGCTGGGGGGTTACGGCTACACCTTC.